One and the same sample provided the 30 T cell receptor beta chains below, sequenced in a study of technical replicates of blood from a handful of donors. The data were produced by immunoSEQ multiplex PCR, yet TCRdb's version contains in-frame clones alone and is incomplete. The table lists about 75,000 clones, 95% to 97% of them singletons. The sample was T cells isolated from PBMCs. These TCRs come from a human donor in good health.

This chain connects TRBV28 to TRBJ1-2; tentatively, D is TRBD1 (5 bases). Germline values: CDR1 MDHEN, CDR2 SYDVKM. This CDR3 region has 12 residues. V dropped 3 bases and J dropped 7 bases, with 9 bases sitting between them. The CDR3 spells CASSFLRAGYTF. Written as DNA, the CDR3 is TGTGCCAGCAGTTTCCTCAGGGCTGGCTACACCTTC.

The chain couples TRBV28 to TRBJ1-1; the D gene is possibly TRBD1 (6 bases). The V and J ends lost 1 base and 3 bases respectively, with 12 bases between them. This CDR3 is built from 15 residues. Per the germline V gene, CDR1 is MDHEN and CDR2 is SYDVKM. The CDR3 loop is CASSLFGRGDTEAFF. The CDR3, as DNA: TGTGCCAGCAGTTTATTCGGCAGGGGAGACACTGAAGCTTTCTTT.

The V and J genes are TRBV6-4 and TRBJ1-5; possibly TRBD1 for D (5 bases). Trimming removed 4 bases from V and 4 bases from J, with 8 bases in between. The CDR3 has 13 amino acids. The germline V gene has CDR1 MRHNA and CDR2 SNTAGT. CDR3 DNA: TGTGCCAGCAGTGGGGGGGAAAATCAGCCCCAGCATTTT. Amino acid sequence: CASSGGENQPQHF.

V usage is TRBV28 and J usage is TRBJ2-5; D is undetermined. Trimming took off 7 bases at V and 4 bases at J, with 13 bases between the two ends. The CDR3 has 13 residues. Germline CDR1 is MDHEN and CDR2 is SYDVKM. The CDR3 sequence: CASMAPIPETQYF. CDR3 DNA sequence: TGTGCCAGCATGGCACCAATTCCAGAGACCCAGTACTTC.

The CDR3 is CASSLWAGDTDYEQYF. The CDR3 DNA reads as TGTGCCAGCAGTTTATGGGCGGGGGACACCGACTACGAGCAGTACTTC. The J gene is TRBJ2-7, the V gene TRBV28; maybe TRBD2 (7 bases). Germline V lookup: CDR1 MDHEN, CDR2 SYDVKM. There are 16 residues in the CDR3. Trimming left V 0 bases short and J 3 bases short, with 15 bases between.

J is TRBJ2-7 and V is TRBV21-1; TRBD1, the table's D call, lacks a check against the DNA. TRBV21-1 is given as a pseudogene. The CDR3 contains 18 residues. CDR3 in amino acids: CASSKGPQGVAEPYEQYF. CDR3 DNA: TGTGCCAGCAGCAAAGGGCCACAGGGGGTTGCCGAACCCTACGAGCAGTACTTC.

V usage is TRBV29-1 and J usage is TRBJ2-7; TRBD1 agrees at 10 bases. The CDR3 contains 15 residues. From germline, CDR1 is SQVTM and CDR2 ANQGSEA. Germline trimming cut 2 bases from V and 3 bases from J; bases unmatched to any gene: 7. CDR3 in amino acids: CSVEMIGTGVYEQYF. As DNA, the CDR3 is TGCAGCGTTGAAATGATAGGGACAGGGGTCTACGAGCAGTACTTC.

The CDR3 DNA is TGTGCCAGCAGCTTCCTAGCGGGAGCCGGAGTGGACGAGCAGTACTTC. This encodes CASSFLAGAGVDEQYF. V and J are TRBV7-2 and TRBJ2-7, with TRBD2 matching over 10 bases. V gave up 3 bases and J gave up 5 bases; unmatched junction bases: 10. Germline lookup yields CDR1 SGHTA and CDR2 FQGNSA. The CDR3 length is 16 residues.

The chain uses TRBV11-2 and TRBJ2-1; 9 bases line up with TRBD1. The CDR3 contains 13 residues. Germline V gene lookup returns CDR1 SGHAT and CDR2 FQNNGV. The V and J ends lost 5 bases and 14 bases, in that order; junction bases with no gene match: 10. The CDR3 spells CASSDHGDRVKFF. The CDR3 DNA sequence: TGTGCCAGCAGCGACCACGGGGACAGGGTGAAGTTCTTC.

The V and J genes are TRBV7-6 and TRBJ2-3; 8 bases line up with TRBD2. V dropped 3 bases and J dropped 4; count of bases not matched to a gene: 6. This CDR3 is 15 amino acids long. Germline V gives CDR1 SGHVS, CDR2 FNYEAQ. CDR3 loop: CASSFAGGPPDTQYF. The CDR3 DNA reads TGTGCCAGCAGCTTTGCGGGAGGACCCCCAGATACGCAGTATTTT.

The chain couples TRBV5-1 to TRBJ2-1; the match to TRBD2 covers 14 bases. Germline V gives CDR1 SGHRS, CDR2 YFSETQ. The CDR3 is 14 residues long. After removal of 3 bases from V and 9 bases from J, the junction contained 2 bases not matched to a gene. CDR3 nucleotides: TGCGCCAGCAGCTACGGACTAGCGGGAGGTGAGCAGTTCTTC. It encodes CASSYGLAGGEQFF.

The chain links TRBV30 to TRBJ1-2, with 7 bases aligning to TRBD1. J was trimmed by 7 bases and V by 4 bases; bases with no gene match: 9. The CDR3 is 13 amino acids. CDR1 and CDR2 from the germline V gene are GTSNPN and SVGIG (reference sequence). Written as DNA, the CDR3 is TGTGCCTGGACTACACAGACAGGGCTTGGCTACACCTTC. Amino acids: CAWTTQTGLGYTF.

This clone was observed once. CDR3 in DNA: TGTGCCAGCAGAGAATTAGGGACAGGGCGGGAGCAGTACTTC. As protein: CASRELGTGREQYF. The chain links TRBV27 to TRBJ2-7, with 9 bases fitting TRBD1. CDR1 and CDR2 (germline): MNHEY, SMNVEV (reference sequence). The CDR3 loop spans 14 amino acids. The ends lost 6 bases at V and 7 bases at J; junction bases unmatched: 10.

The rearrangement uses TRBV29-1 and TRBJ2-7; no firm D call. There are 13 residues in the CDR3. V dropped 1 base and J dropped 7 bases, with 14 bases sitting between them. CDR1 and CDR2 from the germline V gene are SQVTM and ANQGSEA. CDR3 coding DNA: TGCAGCGTTGAAGTGAGGCAGCTTGGTGAGCAGTACTTC. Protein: CSVEVRQLGEQYF.

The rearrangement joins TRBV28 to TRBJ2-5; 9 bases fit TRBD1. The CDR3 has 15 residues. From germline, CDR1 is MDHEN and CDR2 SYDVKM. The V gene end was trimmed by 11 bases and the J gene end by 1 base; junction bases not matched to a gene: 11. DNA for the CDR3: TGTGCCTCCATTCCCCAGACAGGGGGCCAAGAGACCCAGTACTTC. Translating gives CASIPQTGGQETQYF.

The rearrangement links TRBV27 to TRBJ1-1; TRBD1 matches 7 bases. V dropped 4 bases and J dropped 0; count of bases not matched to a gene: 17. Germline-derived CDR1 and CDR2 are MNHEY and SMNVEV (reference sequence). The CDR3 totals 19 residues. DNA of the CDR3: TGTGCCAGCAGTTCTCCTAATTCCGGGACAGTTCTGATGAACACTGAAGCTTTCTTT. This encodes CASSSPNSGTVLMNTEAFF.

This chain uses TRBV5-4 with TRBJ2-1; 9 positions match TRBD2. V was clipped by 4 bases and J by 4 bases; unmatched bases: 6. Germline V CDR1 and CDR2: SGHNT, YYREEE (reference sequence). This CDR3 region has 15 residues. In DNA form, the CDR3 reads TGTGCCAGCAGCCCCGGGACTAGCATTTACAATGAGCAGTTCTTC. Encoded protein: CASSPGTSIYNEQFF. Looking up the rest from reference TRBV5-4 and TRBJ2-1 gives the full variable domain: ETGVTQSPTHLIKTRGQQVTLRCSSQSGHNTVSWYQQALGQGPQFIFQYYREEENGRGNFPPRFSGLQFPNYSSELNVNALELDDSALYLCASSPGTSIYNEQFFGPGTRLTVL.

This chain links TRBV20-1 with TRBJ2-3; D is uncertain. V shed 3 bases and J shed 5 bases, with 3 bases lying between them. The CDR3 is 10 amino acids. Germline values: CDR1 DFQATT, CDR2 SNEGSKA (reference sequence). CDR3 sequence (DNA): TGCAGTGCTAGTAAAGATACGCAGTATTTT. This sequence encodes CSASKDTQYF.

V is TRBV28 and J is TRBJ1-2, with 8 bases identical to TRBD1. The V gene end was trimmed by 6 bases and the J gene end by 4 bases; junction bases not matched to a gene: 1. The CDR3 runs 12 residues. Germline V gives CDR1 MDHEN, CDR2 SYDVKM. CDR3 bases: TGTGCCAGCAGGGGGACAGGCTATGGCTACACCTTC. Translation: CASRGTGYGYTF.

The CDR3 sequence is CASSLGTGVYNEQFF. CDR3 bases: TGTGCCAGCAGTTTAGGGACAGGGGTCTACAATGAGCAGTTCTTC. The chain couples TRBV27 to TRBJ2-1; 10 nucleotides match TRBD1. Germline lookup yields CDR1 MNHEY and CDR2 SMNVEV (reference sequence). With 2 bases clipped from V and 3 bases from J, the junction kept 1 base outside the gene matches. The CDR3 consists of 15 residues.

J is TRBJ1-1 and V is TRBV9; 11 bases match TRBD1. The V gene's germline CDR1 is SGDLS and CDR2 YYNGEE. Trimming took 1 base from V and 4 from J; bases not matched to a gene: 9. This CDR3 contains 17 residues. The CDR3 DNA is TGTGCCAGCAGCGTAACCGGACAGGGGGCGTTCGGCACTGAAGCTTTCTTT. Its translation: CASSVTGQGAFGTEAFF.

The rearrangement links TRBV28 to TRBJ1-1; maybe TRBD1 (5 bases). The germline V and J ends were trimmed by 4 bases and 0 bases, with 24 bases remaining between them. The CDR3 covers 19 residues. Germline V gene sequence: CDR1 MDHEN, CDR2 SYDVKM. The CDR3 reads CASSSLPLRGEKLNTEAFF. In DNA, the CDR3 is TGTGCCAGCAGTTCCCTTCCGTTAAGGGGCGAAAAATTGAACACTGAAGCTTTCTTT.

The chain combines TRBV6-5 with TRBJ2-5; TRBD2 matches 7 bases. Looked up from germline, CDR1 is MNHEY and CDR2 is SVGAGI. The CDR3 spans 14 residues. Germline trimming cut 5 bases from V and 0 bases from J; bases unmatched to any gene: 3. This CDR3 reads CASSKAGYQETQYF. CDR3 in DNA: TGTGCCAGCAGTAAAGCGGGGTACCAAGAGACCCAGTACTTC.

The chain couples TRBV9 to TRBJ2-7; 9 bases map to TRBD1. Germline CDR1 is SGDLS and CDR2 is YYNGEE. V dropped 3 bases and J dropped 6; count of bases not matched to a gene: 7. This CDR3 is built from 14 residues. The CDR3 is CASSAGTGNREQYF. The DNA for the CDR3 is TGTGCCAGCAGCGCCGGGACAGGGAATCGCGAGCAGTACTTC.

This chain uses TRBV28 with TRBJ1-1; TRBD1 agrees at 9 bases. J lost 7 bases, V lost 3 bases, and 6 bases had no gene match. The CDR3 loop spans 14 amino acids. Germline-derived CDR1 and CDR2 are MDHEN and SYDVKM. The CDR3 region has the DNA TGTGCCAGCAGTTTGGGGACAGGGAGGGGTGAAGCTTTCTTT. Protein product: CASSLGTGRGEAFF. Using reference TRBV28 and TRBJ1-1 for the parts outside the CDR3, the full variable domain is DVKVTQSSRYLVKRTGEKVFLECVQDMDHENMFWYRQDPGLGLRLIYFSYDVKMKEKGDIPEGYSVSREKKERFSLILESASTNQTSMYLCASSLGTGRGEAFFGQGTRLTVV.

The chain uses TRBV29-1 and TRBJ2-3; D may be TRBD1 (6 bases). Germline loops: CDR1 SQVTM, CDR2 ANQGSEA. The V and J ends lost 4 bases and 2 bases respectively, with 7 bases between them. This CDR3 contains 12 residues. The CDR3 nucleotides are TGCAGCGTTGGGGGGCCCACAGATACGCAGTATTTT. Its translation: CSVGGPTDTQYF.

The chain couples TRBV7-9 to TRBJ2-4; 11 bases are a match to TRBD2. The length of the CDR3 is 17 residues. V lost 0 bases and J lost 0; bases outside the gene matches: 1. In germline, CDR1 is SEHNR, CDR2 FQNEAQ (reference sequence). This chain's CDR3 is CASSLAGLAVAKNIQYF. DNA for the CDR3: TGTGCCAGCAGCTTAGCGGGACTAGCGGTAGCCAAAAACATTCAGTACTTC.

DNA of the CDR3: TGTGCCAGCAGTCCTCAAGAGACCCAGTACTTC. This encodes CASSPQETQYF. This sequence joins TRBV6-1 and TRBJ2-5; D ambiguous. The V gene's germline CDR1 is MNHNS and CDR2 SASEGT. The CDR3 is 11 residues long. V lost 5 bases, J lost 2 bases, and 3 bases lay in between.

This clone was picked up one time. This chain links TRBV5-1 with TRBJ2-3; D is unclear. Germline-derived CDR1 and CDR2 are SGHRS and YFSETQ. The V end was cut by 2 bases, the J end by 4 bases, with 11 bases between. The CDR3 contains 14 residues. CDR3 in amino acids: CASSLSRLPDTQYF. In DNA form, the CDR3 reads TGCGCCAGCAGCTTATCCAGGCTCCCAGATACGCAGTATTTT.

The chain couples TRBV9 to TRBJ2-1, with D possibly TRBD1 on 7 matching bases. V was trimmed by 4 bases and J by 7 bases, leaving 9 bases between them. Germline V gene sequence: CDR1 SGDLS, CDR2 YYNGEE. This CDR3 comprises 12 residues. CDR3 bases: TGTGCCAGCAGCCCAGGGGGGAATGAGCAGTTCTTC. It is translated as CASSPGGNEQFF.